The rows below give T cell receptor beta chains drawn from one sample of a study of blood T cell repertoires in COVID-19. Some clones are missing from TCRdb's copy, which holds only in-frame ones; the method was immunoSEQ multiplex PCR. The repertoire holds around 140,000 clones, with around four fifths as singletons. Sequencing was carried out using PBMCs or T cells enriched from blood (not recorded which). The receptor set was obtained from a woman between 50 and 59 years old who had recovered from COVID-19. CDR3s leave out the opening cysteine and the closing phenylalanine or tryptophan. Each record gives: V gene, J gene, CDR3 length, CDR3 protein.

TRBV4-1	TRBJ1-5	13	ASSLEEYSNQPQH
TRBV7-2	TRBJ1-2	11	ASSFAQGNGYT
TRBV12-3/TRBV12-4	TRBJ1-2	11	ASTLYRVEGYT
TRBV5-4	TRBJ1-5	13	ASSLGPKLNQPQH
TRBV3-1/TRBV3-2	TRBJ2-1	17	ASSQRGGYSTRSYNEQF
TRBV14	TRBJ1-4	13	ASSHKGDPNEKLF
TRBV6-6	TRBJ1-1	11	ASSYRGLREAF
TRBV11-2	TRBJ1-1	12	ASSSGQGSTEAF
TRBV5-1	TRBJ1-1	13	ASSWGTGVDSEAF
TRBV30	TRBJ1-6	13	AWRDTTGFNSPLH
TRBV24-1	TRBJ2-1	11	ATSPGNFNEQF
TRBV3-1/TRBV3-2	TRBJ1-6	12	ASSPVFSGSPLH
TRBV5-6	TRBJ2-2	13	ASSLMGGNTGELF
TRBV6-1	TRBJ1-6	12	ASSLQGAGSPLH
TRBV5-1	TRBJ2-3	13	ASSPSGAFGDTQY
TRBV7-6	TRBJ2-2	14	ASSVLAGGPSGELF
TRBV29-1	TRBJ2-7	10	SVSGQGYEQY
TRBV5-1	TRBJ1-1	12	ASSLDPPPMRAF
TRBV27	TRBJ1-3	11	ASSRNTGNTIY
TRBV24-1	TRBJ1-2	12	ATSEGGSNYGYT
TRBV7-9	TRBJ1-2	10	ASRGEDYGYT
TRBV19	TRBJ2-3	12	ASSAGSSADTQY
TRBV11-2	TRBJ1-4	12	ASSLGQFGEKLF
TRBV19	TRBJ1-5	13	ASSIGGGPNQPQH
TRBV28	TRBJ2-2	12	ASSGGGLPGELF
TRBV4-2	TRBJ2-1	12	ASSQVAGDNEQF
TRBV28	TRBJ2-5	12	ASRNSGGAVSQY
TRBV19	TRBJ1-5	15	ASSPRAGESGNQPQH
TRBV28	TRBJ2-6	14	ASRKYRDSGANVLT